The T cell receptor (beta chain) described here comes from a study of cytomegalovirus exposure and HLA in healthy donors. Study-level results: Overall, some 160 TCR beta chains were annotated as cytomegalovirus-associated.

CDR1 is SEHNR and CDR2 is FQNEAQ in the germline V gene (reference sequence). V was pared by 5 bases and J by 6 bases, with 11 bases between. The CDR3 loop spans 13 amino acids. Primers for the PCR totalled 60 Vbeta and 13 Jbeta. Assay used: immunoSEQ multiplex PCR; TCRdb lists only in-frame clones, some missing. The top ten hold approximately 2.9% of the sample, which has about 120,000 clones, 17% seen once. Comments on this clone: What it binds is unknown.

This rearrangement joins TRBV7-9 to TRBJ1-5; D possibly corresponds to TRBD1 (6 bases). This TCR was recovered from a female donor in good health and CMV-seropositive. Sequenced material: PBMCs. The CDR3 region is CASSVSRGQPQHF. DNA of the CDR3: TGTGCCAGCAGCGTATCCAGGGGTCAGCCCCAGCATTTT.